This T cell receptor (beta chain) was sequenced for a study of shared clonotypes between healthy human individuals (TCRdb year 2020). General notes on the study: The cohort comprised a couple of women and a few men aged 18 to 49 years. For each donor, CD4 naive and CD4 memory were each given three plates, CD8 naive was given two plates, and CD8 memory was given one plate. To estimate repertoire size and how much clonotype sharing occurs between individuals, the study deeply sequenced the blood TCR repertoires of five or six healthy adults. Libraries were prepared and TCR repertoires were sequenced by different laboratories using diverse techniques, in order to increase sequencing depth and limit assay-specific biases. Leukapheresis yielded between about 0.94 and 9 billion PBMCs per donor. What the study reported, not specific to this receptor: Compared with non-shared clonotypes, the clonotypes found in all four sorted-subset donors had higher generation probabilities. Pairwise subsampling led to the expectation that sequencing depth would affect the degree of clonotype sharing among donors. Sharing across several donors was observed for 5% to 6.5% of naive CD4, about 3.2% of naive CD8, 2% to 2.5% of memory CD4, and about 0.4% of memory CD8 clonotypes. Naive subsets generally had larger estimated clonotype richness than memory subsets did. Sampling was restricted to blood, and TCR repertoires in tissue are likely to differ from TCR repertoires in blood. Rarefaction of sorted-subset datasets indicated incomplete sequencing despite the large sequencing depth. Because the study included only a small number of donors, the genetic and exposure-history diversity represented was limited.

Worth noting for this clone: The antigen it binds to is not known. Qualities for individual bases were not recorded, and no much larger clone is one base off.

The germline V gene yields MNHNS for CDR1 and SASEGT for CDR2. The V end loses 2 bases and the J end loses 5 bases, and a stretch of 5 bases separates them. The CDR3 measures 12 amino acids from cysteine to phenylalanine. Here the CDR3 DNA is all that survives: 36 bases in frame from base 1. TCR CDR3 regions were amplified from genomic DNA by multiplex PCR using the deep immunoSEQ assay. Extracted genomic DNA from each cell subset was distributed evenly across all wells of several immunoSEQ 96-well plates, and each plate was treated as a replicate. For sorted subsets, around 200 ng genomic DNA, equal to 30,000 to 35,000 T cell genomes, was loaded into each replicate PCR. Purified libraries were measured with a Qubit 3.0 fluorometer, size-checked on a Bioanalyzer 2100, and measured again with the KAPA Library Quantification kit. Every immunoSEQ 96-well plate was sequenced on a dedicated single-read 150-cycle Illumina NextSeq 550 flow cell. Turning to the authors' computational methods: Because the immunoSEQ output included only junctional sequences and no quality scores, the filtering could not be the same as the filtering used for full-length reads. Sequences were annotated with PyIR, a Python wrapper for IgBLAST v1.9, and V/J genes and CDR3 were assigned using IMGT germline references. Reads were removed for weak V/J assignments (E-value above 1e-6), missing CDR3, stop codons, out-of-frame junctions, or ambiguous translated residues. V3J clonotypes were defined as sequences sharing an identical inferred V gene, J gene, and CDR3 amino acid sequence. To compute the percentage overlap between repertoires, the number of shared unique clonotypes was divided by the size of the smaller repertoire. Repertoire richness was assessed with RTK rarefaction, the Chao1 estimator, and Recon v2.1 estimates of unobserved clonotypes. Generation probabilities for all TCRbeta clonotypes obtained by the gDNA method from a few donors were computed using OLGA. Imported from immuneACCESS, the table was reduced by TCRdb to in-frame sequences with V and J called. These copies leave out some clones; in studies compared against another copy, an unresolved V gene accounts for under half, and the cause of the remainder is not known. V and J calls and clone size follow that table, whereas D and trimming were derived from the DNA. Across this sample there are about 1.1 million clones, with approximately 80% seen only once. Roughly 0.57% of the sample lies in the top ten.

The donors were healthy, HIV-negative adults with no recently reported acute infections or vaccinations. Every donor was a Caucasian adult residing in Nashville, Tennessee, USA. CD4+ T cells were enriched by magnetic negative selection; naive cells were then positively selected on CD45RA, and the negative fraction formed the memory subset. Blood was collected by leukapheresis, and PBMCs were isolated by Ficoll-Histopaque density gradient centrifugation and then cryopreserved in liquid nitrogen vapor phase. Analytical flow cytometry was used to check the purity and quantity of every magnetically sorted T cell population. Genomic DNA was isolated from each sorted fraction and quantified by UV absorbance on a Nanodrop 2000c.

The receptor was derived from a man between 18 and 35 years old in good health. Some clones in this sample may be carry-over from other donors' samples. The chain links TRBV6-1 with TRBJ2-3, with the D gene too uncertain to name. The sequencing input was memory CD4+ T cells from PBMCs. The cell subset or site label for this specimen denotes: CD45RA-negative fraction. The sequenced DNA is TGTGCCAGCAGTGAAAGTGTAGATACGCAGTATTTT. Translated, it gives CASSESVDTQYF.